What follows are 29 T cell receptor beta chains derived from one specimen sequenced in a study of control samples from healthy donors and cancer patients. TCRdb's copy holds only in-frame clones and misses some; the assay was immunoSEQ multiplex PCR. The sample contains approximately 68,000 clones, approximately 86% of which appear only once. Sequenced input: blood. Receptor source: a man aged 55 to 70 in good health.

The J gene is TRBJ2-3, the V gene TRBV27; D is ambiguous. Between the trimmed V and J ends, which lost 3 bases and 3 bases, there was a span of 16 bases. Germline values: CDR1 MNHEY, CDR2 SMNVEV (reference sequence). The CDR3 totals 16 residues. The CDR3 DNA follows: TGTGCCAGCAGTTTGGCCCCAACATCTAGGACAGATACGCAGTATTTT. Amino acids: CASSLAPTSRTDTQYF.

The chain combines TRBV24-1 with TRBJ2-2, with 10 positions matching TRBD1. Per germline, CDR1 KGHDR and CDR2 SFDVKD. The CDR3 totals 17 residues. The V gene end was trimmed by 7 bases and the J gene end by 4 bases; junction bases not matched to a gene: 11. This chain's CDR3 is CATSVNRDRGVTGELFF. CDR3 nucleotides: TGTGCCACCAGCGTGAACCGGGACAGGGGTGTCACCGGGGAGCTGTTTTTT.

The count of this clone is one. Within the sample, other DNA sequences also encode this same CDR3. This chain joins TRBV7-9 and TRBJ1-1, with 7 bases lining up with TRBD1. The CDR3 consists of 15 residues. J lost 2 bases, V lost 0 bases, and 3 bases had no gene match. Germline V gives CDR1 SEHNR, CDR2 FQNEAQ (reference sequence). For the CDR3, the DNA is TGTGCCAGCAGCTTAGCGGGGACAGTTAACACTGAAGCTTTCTTT. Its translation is CASSLAGTVNTEAFF.

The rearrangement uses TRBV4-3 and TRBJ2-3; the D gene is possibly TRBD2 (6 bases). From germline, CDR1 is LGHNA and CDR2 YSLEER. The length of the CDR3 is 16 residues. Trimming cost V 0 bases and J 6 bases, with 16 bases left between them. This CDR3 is CASSQDPAGMGDTQYF. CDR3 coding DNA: TGCGCCAGCAGCCAAGATCCCGCGGGAATGGGGGATACGCAGTATTTT.

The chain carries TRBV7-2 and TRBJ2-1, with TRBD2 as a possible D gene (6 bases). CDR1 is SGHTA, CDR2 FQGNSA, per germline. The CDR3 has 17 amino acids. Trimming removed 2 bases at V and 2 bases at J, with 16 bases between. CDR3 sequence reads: CASSLTRRGGAYNEQFF. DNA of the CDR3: TGTGCCAGCAGCTTAACCCGTAGAGGAGGGGCCTACAATGAGCAGTTCTTC.

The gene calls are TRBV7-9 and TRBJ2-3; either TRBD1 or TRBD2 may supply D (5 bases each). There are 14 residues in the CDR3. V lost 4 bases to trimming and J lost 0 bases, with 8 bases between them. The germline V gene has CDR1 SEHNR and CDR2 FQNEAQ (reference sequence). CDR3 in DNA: TGTGCCAGCAGCTCCCGGGGCAGCACAGATACGCAGTATTTT. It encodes CASSSRGSTDTQYF.

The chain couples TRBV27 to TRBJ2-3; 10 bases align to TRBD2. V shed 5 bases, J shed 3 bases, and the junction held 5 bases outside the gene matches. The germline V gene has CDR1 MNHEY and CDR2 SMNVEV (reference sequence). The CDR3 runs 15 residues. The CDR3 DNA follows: TGTGCCAGCAGTAAGATAGCGGGAGGTACAGATACGCAGTATTTT. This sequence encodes CASSKIAGGTDTQYF.

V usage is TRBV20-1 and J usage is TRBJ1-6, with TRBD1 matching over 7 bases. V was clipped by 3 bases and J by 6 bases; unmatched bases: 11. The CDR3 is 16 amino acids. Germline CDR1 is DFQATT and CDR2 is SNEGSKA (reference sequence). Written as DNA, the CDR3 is TGCAGTGCTAGTCGACGACAGGGTTTGAGTAATTCACCCCTCCACTTT. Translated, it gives CSASRRQGLSNSPLHF.

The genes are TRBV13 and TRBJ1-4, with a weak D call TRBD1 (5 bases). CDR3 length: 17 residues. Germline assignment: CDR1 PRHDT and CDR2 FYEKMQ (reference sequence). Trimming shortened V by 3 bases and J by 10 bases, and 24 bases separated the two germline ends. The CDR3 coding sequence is TGTGCCAGCAGCTTGGGTGTAAGGGGTCGCGTGGAGGGAAAACTGTTTTTT. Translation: CASSLGVRGRVEGKLFF.

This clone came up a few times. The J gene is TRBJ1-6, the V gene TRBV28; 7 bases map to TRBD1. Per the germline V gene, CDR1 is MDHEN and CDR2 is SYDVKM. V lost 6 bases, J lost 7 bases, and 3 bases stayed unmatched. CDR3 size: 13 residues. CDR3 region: CASRPTGNSPLHF. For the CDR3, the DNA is TGTGCCAGCAGGCCGACAGGGAATTCACCCCTCCACTTT.

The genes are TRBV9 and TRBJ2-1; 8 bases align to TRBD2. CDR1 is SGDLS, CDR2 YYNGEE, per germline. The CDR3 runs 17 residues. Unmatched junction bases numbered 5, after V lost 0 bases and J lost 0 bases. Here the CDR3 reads CASSVDSGGFSYNEQFF. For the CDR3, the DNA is TGTGCCAGCAGCGTAGATTCGGGAGGGTTCTCCTACAATGAGCAGTTCTTC.

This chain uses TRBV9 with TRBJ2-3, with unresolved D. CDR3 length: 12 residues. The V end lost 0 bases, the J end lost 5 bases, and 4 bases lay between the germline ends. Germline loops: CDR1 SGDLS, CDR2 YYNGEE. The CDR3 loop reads CASSVVVDTQYF. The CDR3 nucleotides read TGTGCCAGCAGCGTAGTGGTAGATACGCAGTATTTT.

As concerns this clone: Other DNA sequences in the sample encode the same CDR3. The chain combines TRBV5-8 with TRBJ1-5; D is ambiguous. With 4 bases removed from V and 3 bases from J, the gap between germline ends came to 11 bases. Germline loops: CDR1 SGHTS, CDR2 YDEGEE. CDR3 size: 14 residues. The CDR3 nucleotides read TGTGCCAGCAGCCTTCAGGCCTACAATCAGCCCCAGCATTTT. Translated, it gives CASSLQAYNQPQHF.

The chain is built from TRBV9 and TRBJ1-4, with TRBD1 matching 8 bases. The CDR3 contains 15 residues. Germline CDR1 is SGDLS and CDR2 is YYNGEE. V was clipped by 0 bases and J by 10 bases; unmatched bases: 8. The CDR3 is CASSVDGTGRGKLFF. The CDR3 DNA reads TGTGCCAGCAGCGTAGACGGGACAGGACGTGGAAAACTGTTTTTT.

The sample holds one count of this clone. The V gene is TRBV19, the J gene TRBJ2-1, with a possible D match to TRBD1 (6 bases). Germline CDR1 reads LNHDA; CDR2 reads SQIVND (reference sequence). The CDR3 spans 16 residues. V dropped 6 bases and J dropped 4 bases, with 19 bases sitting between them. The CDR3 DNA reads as TGTGCCAGTAGAAACACTCAAAAGGGGGATTACAATGAGCAGTTCTTC. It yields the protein CASRNTQKGDYNEQFF.

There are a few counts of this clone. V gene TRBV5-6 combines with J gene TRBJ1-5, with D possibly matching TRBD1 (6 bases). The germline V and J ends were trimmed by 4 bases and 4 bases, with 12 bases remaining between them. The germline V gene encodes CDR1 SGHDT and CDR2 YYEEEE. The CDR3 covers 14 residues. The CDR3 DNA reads TGTGCCAGCAGCCTGTGGCAGGGGAATCAGCCCCAGCATTTT. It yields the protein CASSLWQGNQPQHF.

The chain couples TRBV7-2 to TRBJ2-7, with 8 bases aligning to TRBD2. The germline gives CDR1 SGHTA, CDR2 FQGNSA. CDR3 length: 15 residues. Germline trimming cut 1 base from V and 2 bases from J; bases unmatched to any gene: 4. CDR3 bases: TGTGCCAGCAGCTTAGGCGCGGGGGGCGCCTACGAGCAGTACTTC. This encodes CASSLGAGGAYEQYF.

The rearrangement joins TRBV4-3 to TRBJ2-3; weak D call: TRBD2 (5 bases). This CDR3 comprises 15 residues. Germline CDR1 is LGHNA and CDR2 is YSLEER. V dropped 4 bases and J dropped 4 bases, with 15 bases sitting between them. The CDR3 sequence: CASSPLGGESDTQYF. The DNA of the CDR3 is TGCGCCAGCAGCCCCTTGGGTGGGGAGTCAGATACGCAGTATTTT.

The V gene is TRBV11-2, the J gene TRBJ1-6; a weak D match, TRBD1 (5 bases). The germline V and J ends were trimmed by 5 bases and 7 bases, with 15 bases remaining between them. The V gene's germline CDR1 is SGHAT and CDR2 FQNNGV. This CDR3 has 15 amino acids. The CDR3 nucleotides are TGTGCCAGCAGCCACCCCGGGACCCGAAATTCACCCCTCCACTTT. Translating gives CASSHPGTRNSPLHF. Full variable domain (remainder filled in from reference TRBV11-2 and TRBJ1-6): EAGVAQSPRYKIIEKRQSVAFWCNPISGHATLYWYQQILGQGPKLLIQFQNNGVVDDSQLPKDRFSAERLKGVDSTLKIQPAKLEDSAVYLCASSHPGTRNSPLHFGNGTRLTVT.

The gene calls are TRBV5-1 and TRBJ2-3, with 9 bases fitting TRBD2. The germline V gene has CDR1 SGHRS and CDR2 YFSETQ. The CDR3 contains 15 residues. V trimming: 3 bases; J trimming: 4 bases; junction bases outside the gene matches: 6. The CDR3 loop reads CASSSPSGIADTQYF. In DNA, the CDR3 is TGCGCCAGCAGCTCCCCTAGCGGGATCGCAGATACGCAGTATTTT.

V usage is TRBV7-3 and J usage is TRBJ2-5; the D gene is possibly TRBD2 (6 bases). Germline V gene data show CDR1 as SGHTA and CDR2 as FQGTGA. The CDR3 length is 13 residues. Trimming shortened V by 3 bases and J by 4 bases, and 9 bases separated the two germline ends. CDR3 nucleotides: TGTGCCAGCAGCTTTCGGGGAGGAGAGACCCAGTACTTC. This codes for CASSFRGGETQYF.

In DNA form, the CDR3 reads TGTGCCACGAGCGGGCAGAATAATGAAAAACTGTTTTTT. Translated, it gives CATSGQNNEKLFF. This chain links TRBV19 with TRBJ1-4; D is unresolved. The germline CDR1 and CDR2 sequences are LNHDA and SQIVND (reference sequence). This CDR3 comprises 13 residues. Between the trimmed V and J ends, which lost 10 bases and 4 bases, there was a span of 13 bases.

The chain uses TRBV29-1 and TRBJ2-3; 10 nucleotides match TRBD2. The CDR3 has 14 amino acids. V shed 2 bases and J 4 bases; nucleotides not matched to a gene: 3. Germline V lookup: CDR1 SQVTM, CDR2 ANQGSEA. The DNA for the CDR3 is TGCAGCGTTGAACTGAGCGGGAGGGCAGATACGCAGTATTTT. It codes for CSVELSGRADTQYF.

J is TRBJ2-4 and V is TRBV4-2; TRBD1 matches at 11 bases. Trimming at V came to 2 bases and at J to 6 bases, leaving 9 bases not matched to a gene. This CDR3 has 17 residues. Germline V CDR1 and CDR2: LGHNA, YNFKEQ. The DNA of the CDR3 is TGTGCCAGCAGCCAAAAAACGACCGGGACAGGGGGAAACATTCAGTACTTC. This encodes CASSQKTTGTGGNIQYF.

This CDR3 reads CASSRDPGTAYNEQFF. CDR3 in DNA: TGTGCCAGCAGCCGCGATCCGGGGACGGCGTACAATGAGCAGTTCTTC. This chain links TRBV9 with TRBJ2-1, with D perhaps assigned TRBD1 or TRBD2 (5 bases each). The CDR3 extends over 16 amino acids. The V gene's germline CDR1 is SGDLS and CDR2 YYNGEE. Trimming pared 4 bases from V and 4 bases from J, leaving 18 bases between. Complete variable domain (other parts from reference TRBV9 and TRBJ2-1): DSGVTQTPKHLITATGQRVTLRCSPRSGDLSVYWYQQSLDQGLQFLIQYYNGEERAKGNILERFSAQQFPDLHSELNLSSLELGDSALYFCASSRDPGTAYNEQFFGPGTRLTVL.

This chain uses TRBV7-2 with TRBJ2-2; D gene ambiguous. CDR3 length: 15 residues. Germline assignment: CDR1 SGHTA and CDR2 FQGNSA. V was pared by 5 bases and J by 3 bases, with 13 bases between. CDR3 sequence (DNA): TGTGCCAGCAGCCAAAAGACACGATACACCGGGGAGCTGTTTTTT. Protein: CASSQKTRYTGELFF.

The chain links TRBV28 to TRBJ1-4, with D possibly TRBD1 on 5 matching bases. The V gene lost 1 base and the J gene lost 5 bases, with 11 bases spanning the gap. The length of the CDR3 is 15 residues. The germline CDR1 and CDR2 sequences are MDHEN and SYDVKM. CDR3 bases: TGTGCCAGCAGTTTATTAGGGACGGAGAATGAAAAACTGTTTTTT. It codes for CASSLLGTENEKLFF. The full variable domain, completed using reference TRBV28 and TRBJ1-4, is DVKVTQSSRYLVKRTGEKVFLECVQDMDHENMFWYRQDPGLGLRLIYFSYDVKMKEKGDIPEGYSVSREKKERFSLILESASTNQTSMYLCASSLLGTENEKLFFGSGTQLSVL.

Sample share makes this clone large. CDR3: CASSQYYSGDPYEQYF. The CDR3 region has the DNA TGTGCCAGCAGCCAATATTATAGCGGGGACCCCTACGAGCAGTACTTC. The gene calls are TRBV14 and TRBJ2-7, with 8 bases lining up with TRBD2. Trimming removed 2 bases from V and 2 bases from J; junction bases left unmatched: 8. The CDR3 has 16 amino acids. Germline CDR1 SGHDN, CDR2 FVKESK.

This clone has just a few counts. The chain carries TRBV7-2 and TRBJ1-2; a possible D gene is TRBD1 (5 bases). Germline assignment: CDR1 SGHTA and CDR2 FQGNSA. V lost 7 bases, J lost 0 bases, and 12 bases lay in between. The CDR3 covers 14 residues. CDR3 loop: CASIQGPSNYGYTF. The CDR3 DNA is TGTGCCAGCATCCAGGGACCTTCTAACTATGGCTACACCTTC. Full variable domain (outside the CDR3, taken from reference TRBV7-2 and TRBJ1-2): GAGVSQSPSNKVTEKGKDVELRCDPISGHTALYWYRQSLGQGLEFLIYFQGNSAPDKSGLPSDRFSAERTGGSVSTLTIQRTQQEDSAVYLCASIQGPSNYGYTFGSGTRLTVV.